The 19 T cell receptor beta chains presented below share a single source sample, sequenced in a study of cytomegalovirus exposure and HLA in healthy donors. Researchers ran the PCR with 60 Vbeta and 13 Jbeta primers. Generated by immunoSEQ multiplex PCR, the TCRdb table keeps only in-frame clones and is missing some. The profile shows tens of thousands of clones, around three quarters of them singletons. Specimen: PBMCs. These receptors were taken from a female donor in good health and CMV-seronegative.

The chain uses TRBV15 and TRBJ2-7; weak D call: TRBD1 (6 bases). The V gene lost 0 bases and the J gene lost 1 base, with 10 bases spanning the gap. Germline V CDR1 and CDR2: LNHNV, YYDKDF (reference sequence). This CDR3 has 15 residues. The CDR3 DNA sequence: TGTGCCACCAGCAGAGATAAAGACAGGTCCTACGAGCAGTACTTC. It translates to CATSRDKDRSYEQYF.

The chain employs TRBV7-2 and TRBJ1-3; D call uncertain. V was clipped by 3 bases and J by 0 bases, with 15 bases between them. Germline V gives CDR1 SGHTA, CDR2 FQGNSA. The CDR3 is 17 amino acids. CDR3 amino acids: CASSLFPGGLSGNTIYF. The CDR3 DNA reads TGTGCCAGCAGCTTGTTCCCAGGAGGACTCTCTGGAAACACCATATATTTT.

V gene TRBV6-5 combines with J gene TRBJ1-3; perhaps TRBD1 as D (6 bases). The V end was cut by 4 bases, the J end by 0 bases, with 10 bases between. The CDR3 totals 15 residues. Germline assignment: CDR1 MNHEY and CDR2 SVGAGI. This chain's CDR3 is CASSSTGTSGNTIYF. DNA of the CDR3: TGTGCCAGCAGTTCGACAGGAACCTCTGGAAACACCATATATTTT.

The chain recombines TRBV30 with TRBJ1-6; the match to TRBD1 covers 10 bases. V was pared by 6 bases and J by 9 bases, with 8 bases of the junction left unmatched. Germline-derived CDR1 and CDR2 are GTSNPN and SVGIG (reference sequence). The CDR3 sequence is 14 residues long. The CDR3 DNA reads as TGTGCCTGCGACAGGGGGCGGGACGGTTCACCCCTCCACTTT. Its protein is CACDRGRDGSPLHF.

The rearrangement links TRBV10-3 to TRBJ1-4; 11 bases are a match to TRBD1. Germline values: CDR1 ENHRY, CDR2 SYGVKD. Trimming at V came to 10 bases and at J to 2 bases, leaving 6 bases not matched to a gene. The CDR3 length is 15 residues. CDR3 amino acids: CATGTGGATNEKLFF. CDR3 nucleotides: TGTGCCACCGGGACAGGGGGTGCCACTAATGAAAAACTGTTTTTT.

The CDR3 DNA reads as TGTGCCAGCACCAGGGATTATAGCAATCAGCCCCAGCATTTT. Its protein product is CASTRDYSNQPQHF. The chain uses TRBV18 and TRBJ1-5, with D perhaps TRBD1 (5 bases). Per germline, CDR1 KGHSH and CDR2 LQKENI. The CDR3 loop spans 14 amino acids. Trimming stripped 8 bases from V and 0 bases from J, with 11 bases between. Using reference TRBV18 and TRBJ1-5 for the parts outside the CDR3, the full variable domain is NAGVMQNPRHLVRRRGQEARLRCSPMKGHSHVYWYRQLPEEGLKFMVYLQKENIIDESGMPKERFSAEFPKEGPSILRIQQVVRGDSAAYFCASTRDYSNQPQHFGDGTRLSIL.

The chain recombines TRBV2 with TRBJ2-7; 9 nucleotides agree with TRBD1. V trimming: 4 bases; J trimming: 11 bases; junction bases outside the gene matches: 15. Germline CDR1 is SNHLY and CDR2 is FYNNEI. This CDR3 has 15 residues. The CDR3 here is CASSVRTGTGISKYF. DNA for the CDR3: TGTGCCAGCAGTGTCAGAACCGGGACAGGGATTTCTAAGTACTTC.

V and J are TRBV30 and TRBJ1-4; weak D call: TRBD1 (5 bases). Germline CDR1 reads GTSNPN; CDR2 reads SVGIG (reference sequence). The V end was cut by 3 bases, the J end by 0 bases, with 8 bases between. The CDR3 sequence is 14 residues long. The CDR3 DNA is TGTGCCTGGAGGGGGCACGCAACTAATGAAAAACTGTTTTTT. The encoded protein is CAWRGHATNEKLFF. The complete variable domain, with remaining parts taken from reference TRBV30 and TRBJ1-4, reads SQTIHQWPATLVQPVGSPLSLECTVEGTSNPNLYWYRQAAGRGLQLLFYSVGIGQISSEVPQNLSASRPQDRQFILSSKKLLLSDSGFYLCAWRGHATNEKLFFGSGTQLSVL.

This chain uses TRBV6-6 with TRBJ2-5; D is perhaps TRBD2 (5 bases). V shed 10 bases and J shed 5 bases, with 5 bases lying between them. The CDR3 runs to 9 residues. Germline CDR1 and CDR2: MNHNY and SVGAGI (reference sequence). Here the CDR3 reads CATGETQYF. The CDR3 DNA sequence: TGTGCCACGGGGGAGACCCAGTACTTC.

V usage is TRBV15 and J usage is TRBJ1-4, with 12 bases that match TRBD1. Germline V gene data show CDR1 as LNHNV and CDR2 as YYDKDF (reference sequence). CDR3 length equals 17 residues. Germline trimming cut 4 bases from V and 4 bases from J; bases unmatched to any gene: 7. The CDR3 region is CATSTRDRGLGNEKLFF. DNA for the CDR3: TGTGCCACCAGCACCCGGGACAGGGGGCTAGGTAATGAAAAACTGTTTTTT.

This clone was observed a handful of times. The CDR3 DNA is TGTGCCTGGGGTCCAGGACTCAATCAGCCCCAGCATTTT. Its translation: CAWGPGLNQPQHF. The genes are TRBV30 and TRBJ1-5; D gene uncertain. The CDR3 extends over 13 amino acids. V shed 5 bases and J shed 3 bases, with 11 bases lying between them. Germline CDR1 and CDR2: GTSNPN and SVGIG (reference sequence).

In this sample, this clone turned up once. This chain joins TRBV29-1 and TRBJ1-1, with a weak D call TRBD1 (5 bases). The length of the CDR3 is 12 residues. V was shortened by 3 bases and J by 3 bases, with 8 bases between the two germline ends. The germline CDR1 and CDR2 sequences are SQVTM and ANQGSEA. The CDR3 is CSVDRVDTEAFF. CDR3 coding DNA: TGCAGCGTTGACAGGGTGGACACTGAAGCTTTCTTT.

DNA for the CDR3: TGTGCCAGCAGTTACGGGACAGGGGGAAGCAATCAGCCCCAGCATTTT. Its translation: CASSYGTGGSNQPQHF. This rearrangement joins TRBV6-6 to TRBJ1-5; 11 positions match TRBD1. Germline assignment: CDR1 MNHNY and CDR2 SVGAGI (reference sequence). J lost 1 base, V lost 2 bases, and 1 base had no gene match. The CDR3 length is 16 residues.

The gene calls are TRBV16 and TRBJ1-5, with 9 bases identical to TRBD1. The CDR3 has 14 residues. CDR1 KGHSY and CDR2 FQNENV come from the germline V gene. The trim removed 5 bases at V and 6 bases at J, leaving 5 bases unmatched. CDR3 sequence: CASSSGTGRQPQHF. The CDR3 DNA reads TGTGCCAGCAGCTCCGGGACAGGGCGTCAGCCCCAGCATTTT.

The V call is TRBV29-1, the J call TRBJ2-7, with a weak D call TRBD1 (5 bases). CDR3 length equals 12 residues. The V and J ends lost 3 bases and 5 bases respectively, with 11 bases between them. Germline V gene data show CDR1 as SQVTM and CDR2 as ANQGSEA. The CDR3 nucleotides are TGCAGCGTTGAGGGCAGGGCCGACGAGCAGTACTTC. Protein: CSVEGRADEQYF.

The chain is built from TRBV21-1 and TRBJ1-5; TRBD1, the D gene given by the table, was not confirmed from the DNA. TRBV21-1 is described as a pseudogene. This CDR3 is 17 amino acids long. CDR3 nucleotide sequence: TGTGCCAGCACCGAACCTACCGGGACAGACAAGAATCAGCCCCAGCATTTT. Protein: CASTEPTGTDKNQPQHF.

The chain links TRBV7-9 to TRBJ2-5, with D possibly TRBD1 on 6 matching bases. Between the trimmed V and J ends, which lost 4 bases and 4 bases, there was a span of 16 bases. This CDR3 has 15 residues. CDR1 and CDR2 from the germline V gene are SEHNR and FQNEAQ (reference sequence). In DNA, the CDR3 is TGTGCCAGCAGCTCCCGGGACACCCGAGGAGAGACCCAGTACTTC. Its protein is CASSSRDTRGETQYF.

The chain combines TRBV2 with TRBJ1-1; D is uncertain. The CDR3 covers 13 residues. CDR1 is SNHLY and CDR2 is FYNNEI in the germline V gene. V lost 7 bases and J lost 5, with 14 bases in between. CDR3 loop: CASIEASRTEAFF. Written as DNA, the CDR3 is TGTGCCAGCATAGAGGCCAGTCGGACTGAAGCTTTCTTT.

V is TRBV29-1 and J is TRBJ2-2; tentative D call: TRBD1 (6 bases). Germline lookup yields CDR1 SQVTM and CDR2 ANQGSEA. Trimming shortened V by 2 bases and J by 4 bases, and 11 bases separated the two germline ends. The CDR3 sequence is 14 residues long. CDR3 sequence (DNA): TGCAGCGTTGAATCCGGCAGGGGCACCGGGGAGCTGTTTTTT. This translates into CSVESGRGTGELFF.